This TCR beta chain derives from a study of T-cell memory formation after mild COVID-19. TCRdb reprocessed the 5' RACE reads via MiXCR and lists one record per CDR3 protein. The sample lists 200,000 or so distinct CDR3 sequences; around 9.1% were seen once. V was pared by 4 bases and J by 1 base, with 2 bases of the junction left unmatched. The V gene's germline CDR1 is SGHRS and CDR2 YFSETQ. CDR3 length: 14 amino acids. This clonotype was picked up many times. The receptor was isolated from a man younger than 35 who had mild COVID-19 (a few samples of this study predate the infection). Cell type and time point are not known. V gene TRBV5-1 combines with J gene TRBJ2-3; 8 bases are shared with TRBD1. The specimen sequenced was PBMCs or a T cell subset sorted from them (not recorded which). The CDR3 is CASSQDRGTDTQYF. The DNA of the CDR3 is TGCGCCAGCAGCCAGGACAGGGGCACAGATACGCAGTATTTT.